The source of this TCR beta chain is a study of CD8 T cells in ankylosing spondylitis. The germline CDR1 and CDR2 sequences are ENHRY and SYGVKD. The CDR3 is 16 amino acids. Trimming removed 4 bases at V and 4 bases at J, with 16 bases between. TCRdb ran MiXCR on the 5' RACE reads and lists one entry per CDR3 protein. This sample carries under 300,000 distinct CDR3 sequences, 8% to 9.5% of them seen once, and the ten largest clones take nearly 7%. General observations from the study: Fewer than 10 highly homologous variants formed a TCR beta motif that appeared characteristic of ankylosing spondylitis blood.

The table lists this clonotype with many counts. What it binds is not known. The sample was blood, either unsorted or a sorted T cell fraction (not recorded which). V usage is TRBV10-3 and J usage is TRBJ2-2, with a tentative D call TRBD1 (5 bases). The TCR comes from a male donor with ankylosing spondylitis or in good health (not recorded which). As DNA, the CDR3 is TGTGCCATCAGTGTTGATTCGGTCCAGGGCACCGGGGAGCTGTTTTTT. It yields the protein CAISVDSVQGTGELFF.